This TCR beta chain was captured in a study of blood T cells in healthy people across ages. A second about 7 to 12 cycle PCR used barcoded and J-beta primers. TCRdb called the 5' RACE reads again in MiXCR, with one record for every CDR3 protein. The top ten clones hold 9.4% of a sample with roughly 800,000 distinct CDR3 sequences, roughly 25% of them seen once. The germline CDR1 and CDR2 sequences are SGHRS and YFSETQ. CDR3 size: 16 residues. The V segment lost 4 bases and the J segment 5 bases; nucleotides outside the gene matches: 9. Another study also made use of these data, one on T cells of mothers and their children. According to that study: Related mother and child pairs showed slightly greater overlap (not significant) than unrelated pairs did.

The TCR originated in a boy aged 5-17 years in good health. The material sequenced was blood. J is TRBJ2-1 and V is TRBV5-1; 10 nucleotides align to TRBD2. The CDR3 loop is CASSRVRLAGDNEQFF. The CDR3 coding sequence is TGCGCCAGCAGCCGGGTCCGGCTAGCGGGGGACAATGAGCAGTTCTTC.